The text below deals with one T cell receptor (beta chain). Antigen: not known. This entry is derived from a study of OX40 agonist ivuxolimab in advanced cancers. Across the study: A history of anti-PD-1, anti-PD-L1 or anti-CTLA-4 therapy was acceptable, and 30% to 45% had some. General study results and limits: More expanded clones were seen, on average, in CD8+ T cells than in CD4+. In a subset of nonresponders, normalized T-cell clonal expansion was also low. Still undetermined is the antigen specificity of the expanded peripheral T cells.

Generated by immunoSEQ multiplex PCR, the TCRdb table keeps only in-frame clones and is missing some. This table holds tens of thousands of clones, about 89% found once. V was trimmed by 1 base and J by 7 bases, leaving 14 bases between them. The CDR3 is 16 amino acids. Germline lookup yields CDR1 SGHTA and CDR2 FQGNSA. The chain uses TRBV7-2 and TRBJ1-6; D is undetermined. The sequence came from an adult with an advanced solid tumor such as melanoma, head and neck, liver or kidney cancer. The source was CD4+ or CD8+ T cells sorted from blood, collected in a trial of the OX40 agonist ivuxolimab. The CDR3 region has the DNA TGTGCCAGCAGCTTAGACGGAACTCTCCCGAATTCACCCCTCCACTTT. This encodes CASSLDGTLPNSPLHF.